In its sample, the clone carrying this T cell receptor beta chain was seen many times. Its antigen is currently unknown. Unique molecular identifiers tagged every individual TCR cDNA molecule. Using its own MiXCR run on the 5' RACE reads, TCRdb lists one record per CDR3 protein. The repertoire holds more than 50,000 distinct CDR3 sequences, with over 5.5% as singletons. This sample is drawn from a study of spatial heterogeneity in lung cancer. Study-level background: Detected sequences consistently included more beta-chain ones than alpha-chain ones. Study conclusions and caveats: Blood carried ubiquitous expanded tumor TCRs more at resection than follow-up.

The time point denotes: sample taken at primary tumor resection. Whole RNA was taken from tumor, nontumor lung or frozen PBMC; it was then sequenced unsorted. The 70 or so donors had untreated early-stage non-small cell lung cancer. Sequences were derived from PBMCs, sampled at surgery. The sequence derives from a female donor with early-stage non-small cell lung cancer.

This CDR3 is CSATPDSTGELFF. In DNA, the CDR3 is TGCAGTGCTACCCCGGACAGCACCGGGGAGCTGTTTTTT. V is TRBV20-1 and J is TRBJ2-2, with a tentative D call TRBD1 (6 bases). This CDR3 is 13 amino acids long. CDR1 and CDR2 (germline): DFQATT, SNEGSKA (reference sequence). The V and J ends lost 4 bases and 4 bases respectively, with 10 bases between them.